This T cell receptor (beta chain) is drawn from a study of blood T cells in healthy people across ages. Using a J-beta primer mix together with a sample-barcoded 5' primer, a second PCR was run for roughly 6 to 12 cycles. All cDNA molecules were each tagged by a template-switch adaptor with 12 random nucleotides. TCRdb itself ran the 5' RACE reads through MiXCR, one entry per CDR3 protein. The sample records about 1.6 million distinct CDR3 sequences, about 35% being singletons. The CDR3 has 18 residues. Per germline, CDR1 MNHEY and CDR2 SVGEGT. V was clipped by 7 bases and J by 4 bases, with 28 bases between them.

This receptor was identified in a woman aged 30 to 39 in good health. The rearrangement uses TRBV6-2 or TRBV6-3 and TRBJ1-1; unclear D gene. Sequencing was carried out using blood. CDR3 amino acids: CASTHPLTGPTRGTEAFF. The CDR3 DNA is TGTGCCAGCACCCATCCCCTAACCGGCCCCACAAGAGGCACTGAAGCTTTCTTT.